The 17 T cell receptor beta chains reported below all come from one sample, sequenced in a study of response to subunit inactivated influenza vaccine. A single record per CDR3 protein comes from TCRdb applying MiXCR to the RT-PCR reads. The sample carries roughly 550,000 distinct CDR3 sequences, approximately 22% recorded once. In addition, the sample was reused for a study of T cells expressing NK-cell markers. That investigation notes: A 5'RACE template switching approach incorporating UMIs was used to make TCR beta cDNA.

The sample here was CD4+ T cells sorted from PBMCs, taken about 11 days after vaccination. These receptor sequences come from a man aged 45 to 65 who received an inactivated influenza vaccine.

This chain uses TRBV20-1 with TRBJ1-1; the D gene is possibly TRBD1 (5 bases). The CDR3 consists of 12 residues. Trimming took 1 base from V and 7 from J, leaving 10 bases between them. CDR1 is DFQATT, CDR2 SNEGSKA, per germline (reference sequence). Here the CDR3 DNA reads TGCAGTGCTAGAGTAGGGGATGGTGAAGCTTTCTTT. Amino acid sequence: CSARVGDGEAFF.

This clonotype was detected only a few times. CDR3 sequence reads: CSDRGMGEAFF. The CDR3 DNA sequence: TGCAGCGACAGGGGCATGGGTGAAGCTTTCTTT. The genes are TRBV29-1 and TRBJ1-1, with 7 bases aligning to TRBD1. After removal of 7 bases from V and 7 bases from J, the junction contained 6 bases not matched to a gene. The CDR3 consists of 11 residues. Germline CDR1 reads SQVTM; CDR2 reads ANQGSEA. The full variable domain, completed using reference TRBV29-1 and TRBJ1-1, is SAVISQKPSRDICQRGTSLTIQCQVDSQVTMMFWYRQQPGQSLTLIATANQGSEATYESGFVIDKFPISRPNLTFSTLTVSNMSPEDSSIYLCSDRGMGEAFFGQGTRLTVV.

The V and J genes are TRBV2 and TRBJ1-5; D unclear. CDR3 length equals 14 residues. Germline V gene sequence: CDR1 SNHLY, CDR2 FYNNEI. V was cut by 4 bases and J by 1 base, with 8 bases left in between. CDR3 in DNA: TGTGCCAGCAGTGCTGACGCGAGCAATCAGCCCCAGCATTTT. Its protein is CASSADASNQPQHF.

There are a few counts of this clonotype. V is TRBV11-2 and J is TRBJ2-3; TRBD2 matches at 9 bases. J lost 5 bases, V lost 1 base, and 7 bases had no gene match. CDR3 size: 16 residues. Per the germline V gene, CDR1 is SGHAT and CDR2 is FQNNGV. The CDR3 bases are TGTGCCAGCAGCTTAGTAGGCGGGGGGGCCAAAGATACGCAGTATTTT. It translates to CASSLVGGGAKDTQYF. Based on the CDR3 plus reference TRBV11-2 and TRBJ2-3, the full variable domain is EAGVAQSPRYKIIEKRQSVAFWCNPISGHATLYWYQQILGQGPKLLIQFQNNGVVDDSQLPKDRFSAERLKGVDSTLKIQPAKLEDSAVYLCASSLVGGGAKDTQYFGPGTRLTVL.

This clonotype was counted many times. CDR3 DNA: TGTGCCATCAGTGAAGGGGGGGAGACCCAGTACTTC. It yields the protein CAISEGGETQYF. The chain links TRBV10-3 to TRBJ2-5; TRBD1 or TRBD2 may be the D gene (6 bases each). The CDR3 runs 12 residues. With 3 bases removed from V and 5 bases from J, the gap between germline ends came to 7 bases. Germline CDR1 reads ENHRY; CDR2 reads SYGVKD.

The chain links TRBV29-1 to TRBJ1-1; the match to TRBD1 covers 11 bases. The CDR3 consists of 13 residues. Germline V gene sequence: CDR1 SQVTM, CDR2 ANQGSEA. V lost 6 bases to trimming and J lost 3 bases; unmatched junction nucleotides: 3. The CDR3 protein is CSVSDRGHTEAFF. The CDR3 DNA follows: TGCAGCGTGTCGGACAGGGGGCACACTGAAGCTTTCTTT. The variable domain in full, completed from reference TRBV29-1 and TRBJ1-1, reads SAVISQKPSRDICQRGTSLTIQCQVDSQVTMMFWYRQQPGQSLTLIATANQGSEATYESGFVIDKFPISRPNLTFSTLTVSNMSPEDSSIYLCSVSDRGHTEAFFGQGTRLTVV.

This clonotype was recorded a few times. The rearrangement links TRBV12-3 or TRBV12-4 to TRBJ1-1; 8 bases fit TRBD1. The CDR3 runs 15 residues. The V and J ends lost 3 bases and 4 bases, in that order; junction bases with no gene match: 7. CDR3 bases: TGTGCCAGCAGTTTGGCGGACAGGGAGTCCACTGAAGCTTTCTTT. This encodes CASSLADRESTEAFF.

This clonotype was counted only a few times. The chain joins TRBV19 to TRBJ1-5, with D perhaps matching TRBD1 (6 bases). CDR1 LNHDA and CDR2 SQIVND come from the germline V gene (reference sequence). This CDR3 is 14 amino acids long. With 1 base removed from V and 6 bases from J, the gap between germline ends came to 10 bases. CDR3 bases: TGTGCCAGTAGTATAGGAGGGGGGCCTCAGCCCCAGCATTTT. Its translation: CASSIGGGPQPQHF.

The chain joins TRBV20-1 to TRBJ2-7; 7 bases fit TRBD1. The CDR3 totals 13 residues. In germline, CDR1 is DFQATT, CDR2 SNEGSKA (reference sequence). Losses at the gene ends were 6 bases for V and 2 bases for J; bases not matched to a gene: 7. In DNA form, the CDR3 reads TGCAGTGCAGGGGGACAGTTACCCTACGAGCAGTACTTC. Translation: CSAGGQLPYEQYF.

CDR3 sequence reads: CASTSVGVPYEQYF. The CDR3 DNA is TGTGCCAGCACTTCAGTAGGAGTTCCCTACGAGCAGTACTTC. The genes are TRBV6-5 and TRBJ2-7; unclear D gene. Germline loops: CDR1 MNHEY, CDR2 SVGAGI. The length of the CDR3 is 14 residues. V dropped 7 bases and J dropped 2 bases, with 15 bases sitting between them.

This rearrangement joins TRBV29-1 to TRBJ1-4; D may be TRBD1 (5 bases). This CDR3 spans 13 amino acids. V lost 7 bases and J lost 7, with 16 bases in between. CDR1 SQVTM and CDR2 ANQGSEA come from the germline V gene. The CDR3: CSGRAQGGEKLFF. Here the CDR3 DNA reads TGCAGCGGCCGGGCCCAGGGTGGTGAAAAACTGTTTTTT.

This clonotype came up a few times. The rearrangement uses TRBV28 and TRBJ2-7; 7 nucleotides align to TRBD2. The CDR3 runs to 15 residues. J was trimmed by 0 bases and V by 6 bases; bases with no gene match: 8. The germline CDR1 and CDR2 sequences are MDHEN and SYDVKM. The CDR3 nucleotides are TGTGCCAGCAGAATTCCCGGGGGGAGCTCCTACGAGCAGTACTTC. Its translation is CASRIPGGSSYEQYF. The variable domain in full, with the rest retrieved from reference TRBV28 and TRBJ2-7, is DVKVTQSSRYLVKRTGEKVFLECVQDMDHENMFWYRQDPGLGLRLIYFSYDVKMKEKGDIPEGYSVSREKKERFSLILESASTNQTSMYLCASRIPGGSSYEQYFGPGTRLTVT.

This clonotype occurred a few times. This chain connects TRBV29-1 to TRBJ2-5, with 11 nucleotides matching TRBD1. CDR3 length equals 16 residues. Losses at the gene ends were 1 base for V and 4 bases for J; bases not matched to a gene: 8. The germline CDR1 and CDR2 sequences are SQVTM and ANQGSEA. The CDR3 nucleotides read TGCAGCGTTGAAGGGGACAGGGGGGGTCTGGGAGAGACCCAGTACTTC. Residues: CSVEGDRGGLGETQYF.

This clonotype showed up just a few times. The chain uses TRBV5-1 and TRBJ2-5; no reliable D call. The CDR3 consists of 13 residues. From germline, CDR1 is SGHRS and CDR2 YFSETQ. V gave up 1 base and J gave up 5 bases, with 9 bases separating them. CDR3 region: CASSLKASETQYF. As DNA, the CDR3 is TGCGCCAGCAGCTTGAAGGCCAGCGAGACCCAGTACTTC.

In the case of this clonotype: One end of the junction does not line up with germline, which may come from a read error. The gene calls are TRBV20-1 and TRBJ2-7; no clear D. The CDR3 contains 14 residues. Looked up from germline, CDR1 is DFQATT and CDR2 is SNEGSKA (reference sequence). The CDR3 bases are TGCAGTGCTAGAGATCCGGCACCCAACGGCTTCACCGTTTTC. Amino acid sequence: CSARDPAPNGFTVF.

This clonotype was detected only a few times. The chain uses TRBV10-3 and TRBJ2-1; weak D call: TRBD1 (6 bases). CDR1 is ENHRY and CDR2 is SYGVKD in the germline V gene. Trimming left V 3 bases short and J 8 bases short, with 11 bases between. This CDR3 spans 13 amino acids. CDR3 sequence: CAISDTGNDEQFF. For the CDR3, the DNA is TGTGCCATCAGTGATACAGGGAACGATGAGCAGTTCTTC.

This clonotype was found a few times. The chain carries TRBV21-1 and TRBJ2-7. TRBV21-1 is a documented pseudogene. The CDR3 runs to 15 residues. CDR3 DNA: TGTGCCAGCCTGACGAAGATGGATCGCGACTACGAGCAGTACTTC. Protein product: CASLTKMDRDYEQYF.